The 7 T cell receptor beta chains below all came from one sample that was sequenced in a study of blood T cell repertoires in COVID-19. Sequencing used immunoSEQ multiplex PCR; TCRdb keeps in-frame clones, though not all of them. The sample includes some 300,000 clones, over 75% of them seen just once. Sample: PBMCs or T cells enriched from blood (not recorded which). These TCRs come from a woman aged 25 to 39 who had recovered from COVID-19.

This clone was seen just once. The chain carries TRBV5-1 and TRBJ1-3; 8 bases map to TRBD1. Germline CDR1 SGHRS, CDR2 YFSETQ. This CDR3 has 20 residues. J was trimmed by 0 bases and V by 4 bases; bases with no gene match: 18. The CDR3 spells CASSLLPGQELGGSGNTIYF. The CDR3 DNA is TGCGCCAGCAGCCTTCTGCCGGGACAGGAGTTGGGGGGCTCTGGAAACACCATATATTTT.

The CDR3 loop is CSARLAGGGEQYF. CDR3 bases: TGCAGCGCGAGACTAGCGGGAGGTGGCGAGCAGTACTTC. V is TRBV29-1 and J is TRBJ2-7; 13 bases are shared with TRBD2. Germline lookup yields CDR1 SQVTM and CDR2 ANQGSEA. The V segment lost 7 bases and the J segment 6 bases; nucleotides outside the gene matches: 6. CDR3 length: 13 residues.

The chain recombines TRBV2 with TRBJ2-7; 9 nucleotides align to TRBD2. The CDR3 totals 14 residues. Germline V gene data show CDR1 as SNHLY and CDR2 as FYNNEI. Unmatched junction bases numbered 5, after V lost 6 bases and J lost 2 bases. The chain's CDR3 is CASRDSGGAYEQYF. Written as DNA, the CDR3 is TGTGCCAGCAGGGATAGCGGGGGAGCCTACGAGCAGTACTTC.

The chain carries TRBV27 and TRBJ1-5; TRBD1 is a possible D gene (5 bases). Germline-derived CDR1 and CDR2 are MNHEY and SMNVEV (reference sequence). V was pared by 11 bases and J by 0 bases, with 17 bases between. This CDR3 spans 15 amino acids. Written as DNA, the CDR3 is TGTGCCGGCTCCCCAACAGGCGATAGCAATCAGCCCCAGCATTTT. Protein: CAGSPTGDSNQPQHF.

V usage is TRBV20-1 and J usage is TRBJ2-3; 12 nucleotides agree with TRBD2. CDR1 is DFQATT and CDR2 is SNEGSKA in the germline V gene (reference sequence). V lost 3 bases to trimming and J lost 4 bases; unmatched junction nucleotides: 5. The CDR3 totals 15 residues. The CDR3 region has the DNA TGCAGTGCTAGTATGACTAGCGGGAGTTCAGATACGCAGTATTTT. This encodes CSASMTSGSSDTQYF.

This clone was recorded once. The chain combines TRBV7-8 with TRBJ1-1; D not resolved. The CDR3 has 14 residues. Germline V gene data show CDR1 as SGHVS and CDR2 as FQNEAQ. V lost 1 base, J lost 2 bases, and 8 bases lay in between. The CDR3 DNA follows: TGTGCCAGCAGCTTAGTAGGCGGAAACACTGAAGCTTTCTTT. Translating gives CASSLVGGNTEAFF. Full variable domain (missing parts from reference TRBV7-8 and TRBJ1-1): GAGVSQSPRYKVAKRGQDVALRCDPISGHVSLFWYQQALGQGPEFLTYFQNEAQLDKSGLPSDRFFAERPEGSVSTLKIQRTQQEDSAVYLCASSLVGGNTEAFFGQGTRLTVV.

The rearrangement uses TRBV15 and TRBJ1-2; D is unclear. The CDR3 contains 13 residues. V was shortened by 1 base and J by 9 bases, with 12 bases between the two germline ends. Germline V lookup: CDR1 LNHNV, CDR2 YYDKDF (reference sequence). The CDR3 protein is CATSRGASDSYTF. CDR3 nucleotide sequence: TGTGCCACCAGCAGAGGAGCCAGTGACAGCTACACCTTC.